The rows below give T cell receptor beta chains drawn from one sample of a study of blood T cell repertoires in COVID-19. Sequencing used immunoSEQ multiplex PCR; TCRdb keeps in-frame clones, though not all of them. The table lists about 180,000 clones, approximately 86% of them singletons. Input material: peripheral blood. These TCRs come from a woman in her twenties or thirties with active or convalescent COVID-19. CDR3s include the opening cysteine and the closing phenylalanine or tryptophan. The order of the fields is D gene, V gene, J gene, clone size, CDR3 protein, CDR3 DNA. The D gene is left open where the match is weak. Not every row has a clone size; where given, it reads once, few, many or a size class.

TRBD1	TRBV29-1	TRBJ1-1	-	CSNHQGGEAFF	TGCAGCAATCACCAGGGGGGTGAAGCTTTCTTT
-	TRBV9	TRBJ2-1	-	CASSAYQDNEQFF	TGTGCCAGCAGCGCCTACCAGGACAATGAGCAGTTCTTC
TRBD1	TRBV24-1	TRBJ2-3	-	CATSDLGTGDTDTQYF	TGTGCCACCAGTGACTTGGGGACAGGGGACACAGATACGCAGTATTTT
-	TRBV6-5	TRBJ1-2	-	CASSYMVGYGYTF	TGTGCCAGCAGTTACATGGTCGGCTATGGCTACACCTTC
TRBD1	TRBV6-5	TRBJ1-2	-	CATSDRASGYTF	TGTGCCACCTCGGACAGGGCGTCTGGCTACACCTTC
TRBD1	TRBV15	TRBJ1-5	-	CATSSPTGVQPQHF	TGTGCCACCAGCAGTCCGACAGGGGTACAGCCCCAGCATTTT
-	TRBV4-2	TRBJ1-5	-	CASSQEQGKGPQHF	TGTGCCAGCAGCCAAGAACAGGGAAAAGGGCCCCAGCATTTT
-	TRBV4-1	TRBJ2-7	-	CASSPYPKGLGEQYF	TGCGCCAGCAGCCCGTACCCCAAGGGGCTGGGCGAGCAGTACTTC
TRBD2	TRBV7-9	TRBJ2-1	-	CASSFPSGEALVDEQFF	TGTGCCAGCAGCTTCCCTAGCGGAGAGGCTCTAGTGGATGAGCAGTTCTTC
TRBD2	TRBV5-4	TRBJ2-3	-	CASSLGAGLAGGTDTQYF	TGTGCCAGCAGCTTGGGGGCCGGACTAGCGGGAGGAACAGATACGCAGTATTTT
TRBD2	TRBV5-1	TRBJ2-5	-	CASSSSFRGDWSETQYF	TGCGCCAGCAGCTCTTCATTTCGGGGGGACTGGAGTGAGACCCAGTACTTC
-	TRBV11-3	TRBJ2-6	-	CASSLSLPGANVLTF	TGTGCCAGCAGCTTATCCCTACCTGGGGCCAACGTCCTGACTTTC
TRBD1	TRBV5-4	TRBJ2-7	-	CASSPQRQGPYEQYF	TGTGCCAGCAGCCCCCAGAGACAGGGACCCTACGAGCAGTACTTC
TRBD1	TRBV29-1	TRBJ1-2	once	CSVGTGKGYTF	TGCAGCGTCGGGACAGGGAAAGGCTACACCTTC
-	TRBV7-9	TRBJ1-2	-	CASSFDSNYGYTF	TGTGCCAGCAGCTTTGACTCTAACTATGGCTACACCTTC
TRBD1	TRBV2	TRBJ2-1	-	CASSYRDRDNEQFF	TGTGCCAGCAGTTACCGGGACAGGGACAATGAGCAGTTCTTC
-	TRBV30	TRBJ1-1	-	CAWRGAGEAFF	TGTGCCTGGAGGGGGGCAGGGGAGGCTTTCTTT
-	TRBV30	TRBJ1-2	-	CAWTPAGIEDGYTF	TGTGCCTGGACCCCTGCAGGGATAGAAGATGGCTACACCTTC
TRBD1	TRBV19	TRBJ2-7	-	CASFDRGSYEQYF	TGTGCCAGTTTCGACAGGGGCTCCTACGAGCAGTACTTC
-	TRBV12-3/TRBV12-4	TRBJ2-3	-	CASSGGGADTQYF	TGTGCCAGCAGCGGAGGGGGCGCGGATACGCAGTATTTT
TRBD1	TRBV5-4	TRBJ2-4	-	CASSLDGTGGKNIQYF	TGTGCCAGCAGCCTGGATGGGACAGGGGGGAAAAACATTCAGTACTTC
-	TRBV27	TRBJ1-5	-	CASSLRDRQRGQPQHF	TGTGCCAGCAGTTTACGCGACAGACAAAGAGGTCAGCCCCAGCATTTT
TRBD2	TRBV27	TRBJ2-3	-	CASSSGTSGTDTQYF	TGTGCCAGCTCTTCCGGGACTAGCGGGACGGATACGCAGTATTTT
-	TRBV6-4	TRBJ1-1	-	CASSSSPGNTEAFF	TGTGCCAGCAGTAGTTCACCGGGGAACACTGAAGCTTTCTTT
TRBD2	TRBV7-9	TRBJ2-1	once	CASSTMGLAGENEQFF	TGTGCCAGCAGCACCATGGGACTAGCGGGTGAAAATGAGCAGTTCTTC
TRBD1	TRBV9	TRBJ1-2	-	CASSVAGGDYGYTF	TGTGCCAGCAGCGTAGCAGGGGGCGACTATGGCTACACCTTC
TRBD1	TRBV11-3	TRBJ2-7	-	CADWLFLGQAHF	TGTGCCGATTGGCTGTTTTTGGGACAGGCTCACTTC
TRBD2	TRBV27	TRBJ2-7	-	CASSRRSSGRAMYEQYF	TGTGCCAGCAGTCGCCGCTCTAGCGGGAGGGCAATGTACGAGCAGTACTTC
-	TRBV11-2	TRBJ2-1	-	CASSPLGKTSNEQFF	TGTGCCAGCAGCCCTCTAGGAAAGACGTCCAATGAGCAGTTCTTC
TRBD1	TRBV3-1/TRBV3-2	TRBJ1-4	-	CASSQGQGNEKLFF	TGTGCCAGCAGCCAGGGACAGGGTAATGAAAAACTGTTTTTT
-	TRBV3-1/TRBV3-2	TRBJ2-7	-	CASSQDIDEQYF	TGTGCCAGCAGCCAAGATATCGACGAGCAGTACTTC
-	TRBV9	TRBJ1-1	-	CASSSPLTGGKRPNTEAFF	TGTGCCAGCAGCAGCCCTCTTACCGGGGGGAAGCGGCCGAACACTGAAGCTTTCTTT
-	TRBV11-2	TRBJ2-2	-	CASSSFTTGNTGELFF	TGTGCCAGCAGCTCGTTTACCACAGGGAACACCGGGGAGCTGTTTTTT
-	TRBV6-1	TRBJ1-1	-	CASREGGDTEAFF	TGTGCCAGCAGGGAAGGCGGGGACACTGAAGCTTTCTTT
-	TRBV7-9	TRBJ2-7	-	CASSLEHRPFYEQYF	TGTGCCAGCAGCTTAGAACACCGTCCGTTTTACGAGCAGTACTTC
-	TRBV6-5	TRBJ1-2	-	CASSLHGSDGYTF	TGTGCCAGCAGTCTTCACGGGTCCGATGGCTACACCTTC
TRBD1	TRBV2	TRBJ2-7	-	CASSALRTGGSYEQYF	TGTGCCAGCAGTGCCTTGAGGACAGGGGGGTCCTACGAGCAGTACTTC